These 25 T cell receptor beta chains originate from one sample sequenced in a study of blood T cell repertoires in COVID-19. Repertoires were generated with immunoSEQ multiplex PCR, while TCRdb's copy carries only in-frame clones and drops some. The table records some 200,000 clones, approximately 87% of them present only once. Sequenced: peripheral blood. Receptors were obtained from a woman aged 70-85 years with acute or convalescent COVID-19.

This chain links TRBV2 with TRBJ2-7; the match to TRBD2 covers 14 bases. The CDR3 has 15 residues. Germline-derived CDR1 and CDR2 are SNHLY and FYNNEI. V lost 4 bases and J lost 4; bases outside the gene matches: 3. The CDR3 loop reads CASSGGLAGVYEQYF. For the CDR3, the DNA is TGTGCCAGCAGTGGGGGACTAGCGGGAGTGTACGAGCAGTACTTC.

This sequence joins TRBV28 and TRBJ1-1; the D is unclear. Deletions cut 3 bases from V and 5 bases from J, with 7 bases between. The germline V gene encodes CDR1 MDHEN and CDR2 SYDVKM. The CDR3 spans 12 residues. The CDR3 coding sequence is TGTGCCAGCAGTTTCGGGTGGACTGAAGCTTTCTTT. Translated, it gives CASSFGWTEAFF.

J is TRBJ2-7 and V is TRBV28, with 8 bases matching TRBD1. CDR1 MDHEN and CDR2 SYDVKM come from the germline V gene. With 5 bases clipped from V and 6 bases from J, the junction kept 6 bases outside the gene matches. The CDR3 has 13 amino acids. In DNA, the CDR3 is TGTGCCAGCAGTCTACAGGGGGTCCGCGAGCAGTACTTC. Its protein product is CASSLQGVREQYF. Based on the CDR3 plus reference TRBV28 and TRBJ2-7, the full variable domain is DVKVTQSSRYLVKRTGEKVFLECVQDMDHENMFWYRQDPGLGLRLIYFSYDVKMKEKGDIPEGYSVSREKKERFSLILESASTNQTSMYLCASSLQGVREQYFGPGTRLTVT.

V gene TRBV18 combines with J gene TRBJ1-4; maybe TRBD1 (6 bases). There are 18 residues in the CDR3. The V and J ends lost 0 bases and 0 bases respectively, with 14 bases between them. Germline V gene sequence: CDR1 KGHSH, CDR2 LQKENI. The CDR3 coding sequence is TGTGCCAGCTCACCACCTCACAGGGTGTCTGCAACTAATGAAAAACTGTTTTTT. Encoded protein: CASSPPHRVSATNEKLFF.

V usage is TRBV9 and J usage is TRBJ1-4, with D unclear. The CDR3 length is 16 residues. The ends were cut back, 0 bases at V and 0 bases at J, with 9 bases in the middle. CDR1 is SGDLS, CDR2 YYNGEE, per germline. CDR3 in DNA: TGTGCCAGCAGCGTAGCGGAGGTTACAACTAATGAAAAACTGTTTTTT. This gives the protein CASSVAEVTTNEKLFF.

The rearrangement links TRBV28 to TRBJ1-5; 11 bases align to TRBD1. This CDR3 is 14 amino acids long. J was trimmed by 6 bases and V by 8 bases; bases with no gene match: 6. Germline assignment: CDR1 MDHEN and CDR2 SYDVKM. CDR3 nucleotides: TGTGCCAGCGTACGGACAGGGGGCTTTCAGCCCCAGCATTTT. Protein: CASVRTGGFQPQHF.

This chain uses TRBV7-8 with TRBJ2-6, with D maybe TRBD2 (6 bases). V lost 7 bases and J 0 bases, leaving 16 bases between the germline ends. Germline loops: CDR1 SGHVS, CDR2 FQNEAQ. The length of the CDR3 is 17 residues. The CDR3 DNA sequence: TGTGCCAGCACCCAAAGGGACGGGGGCTCTGGGGCCAACGTCCTGACTTTC. It yields the protein CASTQRDGGSGANVLTF.

This chain connects TRBV5-5 to TRBJ2-7; D perhaps matches TRBD2 (6 bases). The ends were cut back, 5 bases at V and 0 bases at J, with 9 bases in the middle. The CDR3 contains 13 residues. Germline assignment: CDR1 SGHKS and CDR2 YYEKEE (reference sequence). As DNA, the CDR3 is TGTGCCAGCAGGCGGGGTTACTCCTACGAGCAGTACTTC. This codes for CASRRGYSYEQYF. Together with reference TRBV5-5 and TRBJ2-7, the CDR3 gives the full variable domain: DAGVTQSPTHLIKTRGQQVTLRCSPISGHKSVSWYQQVLGQGPQFIFQYYEKEERGRGNFPDRFSARQFPNYSSELNVNALLLGDSALYLCASRRGYSYEQYFGPGTRLTVT.

The chain couples TRBV5-1 to TRBJ2-3, with TRBD2 identical over 8 bases. The V and J ends lost 4 bases and 5 bases, in that order; junction bases with no gene match: 12. This CDR3 comprises 16 residues. Germline values: CDR1 SGHRS, CDR2 YFSETQ. CDR3 in amino acids: CASSLLSGSGQDTQYF. CDR3 sequence (DNA): TGCGCCAGCAGCCTCCTAAGCGGGAGCGGTCAAGATACGCAGTATTTT.

The V and J genes are TRBV20-1 and TRBJ1-5; D is unresolved. V was shortened by 3 bases and J by 7 bases, with 13 bases between the two germline ends. CDR1 is DFQATT, CDR2 SNEGSKA, per germline (reference sequence). The CDR3 sequence is 13 residues long. The CDR3 protein is CSASMRDQQPQHF. The CDR3 DNA is TGCAGTGCTAGTATGAGGGATCAGCAGCCCCAGCATTTT.

The gene calls are TRBV5-1 and TRBJ2-7; 10 nucleotides agree with TRBD1. V gave up 4 bases and J gave up 3 bases; unmatched junction bases: 10. This CDR3 region has 16 residues. The germline CDR1 and CDR2 sequences are SGHRS and YFSETQ. The CDR3 spells CASSEGTGAIIYEQYF. In DNA, the CDR3 is TGCGCCAGCAGCGAGGGGACAGGGGCGATCATCTACGAGCAGTACTTC.

V and J are TRBV5-1 and TRBJ2-1, with 9 bases that match TRBD1. Looked up from germline, CDR1 is SGHRS and CDR2 is YFSETQ. There are 15 residues in the CDR3. The trim removed 4 bases at V and 4 bases at J, leaving 6 bases unmatched. The DNA of the CDR3 is TGCGCCAGCAGCCAACAGGGGGCATTGTACAATGAGCAGTTCTTC. Its translation is CASSQQGALYNEQFF.

This CDR3 is CSASDRGRSFGYTF. CDR3 nucleotides: TGCAGTGCTAGTGACAGGGGGCGGTCCTTCGGCTACACCTTC. The chain joins TRBV20-1 to TRBJ1-2, with TRBD1 matching over 10 bases. The germline V gene encodes CDR1 DFQATT and CDR2 SNEGSKA (reference sequence). The CDR3 loop spans 14 amino acids. J was trimmed by 8 bases and V by 3 bases; bases with no gene match: 9.

The chain is built from TRBV7-2 and TRBJ2-5; 9 bases are shared with TRBD1. With 8 bases clipped from V and 5 bases from J, the junction kept 6 bases outside the gene matches. The CDR3 covers 13 residues. Looked up from germline, CDR1 is SGHTA and CDR2 is FQGNSA. The DNA of the CDR3 is TGTGCCAGCGCCACAGGGGGCAGTGAGACCCAGTACTTC. This sequence encodes CASATGGSETQYF.

About this clone: A junction end diverges from the germline sequence, so it may reflect a read error. V and J are TRBV7-7 and TRBJ2-5, with a weak D call TRBD1 (6 bases). This CDR3 spans 14 amino acids. CDR1 SSHAT and CDR2 FNYEAQ come from the germline V gene (reference sequence). CDR3 protein: CASSQGTSQETQYF. CDR3 in DNA: TGTGCTAGCAGCCAAGGGACATCCCAAGAGACCCAGTACTTC.

The chain is built from TRBV7-8 and TRBJ1-6; TRBD1 matches at 7 bases. This CDR3 has 15 amino acids. Germline lookup yields CDR1 SGHVS and CDR2 FQNEAQ. Losses at the gene ends were 8 bases for V and 2 bases for J; bases not matched to a gene: 6. Written as DNA, the CDR3 is TGTGCCAGCGGACAGACAGGGACCTATAATTCACCCCTCCACTTT. Amino acid sequence: CASGQTGTYNSPLHF. Using reference TRBV7-8 and TRBJ1-6 for the parts outside the CDR3, the full variable domain is GAGVSQSPRYKVAKRGQDVALRCDPISGHVSLFWYQQALGQGPEFLTYFQNEAQLDKSGLPSDRFFAERPEGSVSTLKIQRTQQEDSAVYLCASGQTGTYNSPLHFGNGTRLTVT.

The chain has TRBV19 and TRBJ2-5; 10 bases agree with TRBD2. The CDR3 is 13 residues long. The V segment lost 3 bases and the J segment 7 bases; nucleotides outside the gene matches: 2. Germline V gene lookup returns CDR1 LNHDA and CDR2 SQIVND (reference sequence). The CDR3 region is CASSIGTSATQYF. In DNA, the CDR3 is TGTGCCAGTAGTATTGGGACTAGCGCGACCCAGTACTTC.

Details on this clone: A read error may account for a junction end that differs from germline. V usage is TRBV28 and J usage is TRBJ2-1, with D uncertain. The CDR3 loop spans 12 amino acids. Germline V lookup: CDR1 MDHEN, CDR2 SYDVKM. The CDR3 here is CASSLSRLVLIF. The CDR3 bases are TGTGCCAGCAGTTTATCCCGGCTAGTCTTGATCTTC.

The genes are TRBV19 and TRBJ1-5; no clear D. The V end was cut by 3 bases, the J end by 1 base, with 10 bases between. The CDR3 length is 15 residues. Germline values: CDR1 LNHDA, CDR2 SQIVND (reference sequence). The CDR3 region is CASSIRSASNQPQHF. CDR3 bases: TGTGCCAGTAGTATTAGAAGCGCCAGCAATCAGCCCCAGCATTTT.

This clone was counted only a few times. V gene TRBV7-2 combines with J gene TRBJ1-1; D remains ambiguous. The CDR3 is 17 amino acids. The V end was cut by 0 bases, the J end by 0 bases, with 14 bases between. Germline CDR1 is SGHTA and CDR2 is FQGNSA. CDR3 bases: TGTGCCAGCAGCTTAGCGGGTGGTTGGAGAATGAACACTGAAGCTTTCTTT. Its translation: CASSLAGGWRMNTEAFF.

The chain carries TRBV7-2 and TRBJ2-7; 8 nucleotides agree with TRBD2. CDR3 length: 16 amino acids. The germline V gene has CDR1 SGHTA and CDR2 FQGNSA. The trim removed 0 bases at V and 0 bases at J, leaving 4 bases unmatched. The CDR3 nucleotides read TGTGCCAGCAGCTTAGCGGCAACTAGCGGCTCCTACGAGCAGTACTTC. Translation: CASSLAATSGSYEQYF.

This clone came up a few times. CDR3 residues: CASSRVEGYGYTF. Here the CDR3 DNA reads TGTGCCAGCAGTCGGGTCGAGGGCTATGGCTACACCTTC. This chain links TRBV12-3 or TRBV12-4 with TRBJ1-2; D is undetermined. V was shortened by 5 bases and J by 4 bases, with 11 bases between the two germline ends. The length of the CDR3 is 13 residues.

J is TRBJ2-1 and V is TRBV5-1, with D possibly TRBD2 on 5 matching bases. The ends were cut back, 3 bases at V and 7 bases at J, with 14 bases in the middle. Germline V lookup: CDR1 SGHRS, CDR2 YFSETQ. The CDR3 length is 14 residues. The CDR3 DNA sequence: TGCGCCAGCAGCTACCGGGAAGGAAAAAATGAGCAGTTCTTC. Translation gives CASSYREGKNEQFF.

This rearrangement joins TRBV2 to TRBJ2-1; TRBD1 agrees at 8 bases. CDR1 is SNHLY and CDR2 is FYNNEI in the germline V gene. J was trimmed by 3 bases and V by 6 bases; bases with no gene match: 10. The CDR3 sequence is 16 residues long. CDR3 region: CASRATTGTGYNEQFF. The CDR3 nucleotides are TGTGCCAGCAGAGCAACCACCGGGACAGGCTACAATGAGCAGTTCTTC. Supplemented by reference TRBV2 and TRBJ2-1, the full variable domain reads EPEVTQTPSHQVTQMGQEVILRCVPISNHLYFYWYRQILGQKVEFLVSFYNNEISEKSEIFDDQFSVERPDGSNFTLKIRSTKLEDSAMYFCASRATTGTGYNEQFFGPGTRLTVL.

The chain couples TRBV5-1 to TRBJ1-3; D gene uncertain. Germline values: CDR1 SGHRS, CDR2 YFSETQ. Between the trimmed V and J ends, which lost 4 bases and 2 bases, there was a span of 10 bases. The CDR3 contains 14 residues. The CDR3 region is CASSVGSPGNTIYF. Written as DNA, the CDR3 is TGCGCCAGCAGCGTGGGTAGCCCTGGAAACACCATATATTTT.